The 23 T cell receptor beta chains presented below share a single source sample, sequenced in a study of OX40 agonist ivuxolimab in advanced cancers. Sequencing was performed with immunoSEQ multiplex PCR; in TCRdb, only in-frame clones are kept and a portion is missing. The data show approximately 52,000 clones, 70% to 85% seen once. Sequenced material: CD4+ or CD8+ T cells sorted from blood, taken in a trial of the OX40 agonist ivuxolimab. These receptors came from an adult with an advanced solid tumor such as melanoma, head and neck, liver or kidney cancer.

The V gene is TRBV5-4, the J gene TRBJ1-2; D perhaps matches TRBD1 (6 bases). Trimming removed 4 bases from V and 2 bases from J, with 18 bases in between. The CDR3 contains 16 residues. The germline CDR1 and CDR2 sequences are SGHNT and YYREEE (reference sequence). The CDR3: CASSRDGQPENYGYTF. CDR3 DNA: TGTGCCAGCAGCCGCGACGGACAGCCGGAGAACTATGGCTACACCTTC.

This clone came up once. The gene calls are TRBV5-6 and TRBJ2-7; the match to TRBD1 covers 10 bases. This CDR3 spans 16 amino acids. The germline gives CDR1 SGHDT, CDR2 YYEEEE. V was pared by 0 bases and J by 7 bases, with 10 bases of the junction left unmatched. CDR3 nucleotide sequence: TGTGCCAGCAGCTTGGCTTTAGGGACAGGGGAGGGAGAGCAGTACTTC. Its protein product is CASSLALGTGEGEQYF.

This clone was seen only once. The chain employs TRBV7-2 and TRBJ1-1; D perhaps matches TRBD1 (6 bases). The CDR3 loop spans 14 amino acids. Looked up from germline, CDR1 is SGHTA and CDR2 is FQGNSA. The V end lost 5 bases, the J end lost 4 bases, and 14 bases lay between the germline ends. The CDR3 loop is CASSGDRFSTEAFF. The DNA of the CDR3 is TGTGCCAGCAGCGGCGACAGGTTTAGCACTGAAGCTTTCTTT. Drawing the rest from reference TRBV7-2 and TRBJ1-1, the complete variable domain is GAGVSQSPSNKVTEKGKDVELRCDPISGHTALYWYRQSLGQGLEFLIYFQGNSAPDKSGLPSDRFSAERTGGSVSTLTIQRTQQEDSAVYLCASSGDRFSTEAFFGQGTRLTVV.

The J gene is TRBJ1-2, the V gene TRBV27, with D possibly matching TRBD1 (5 bases). The V gene's germline CDR1 is MNHEY and CDR2 SMNVEV (reference sequence). This CDR3 has 15 residues. V dropped 3 bases and J dropped 4 bases, with 15 bases sitting between them. The CDR3 DNA reads as TGTGCCAGCAGTTTCTTCCCCCTGACAGTCTATGGCTACACCTTC. The encoded protein is CASSFFPLTVYGYTF.

The chain joins TRBV28 to TRBJ2-7; D might be TRBD2 (5 bases). CDR3 length: 15 amino acids. Trimming removed 1 base at V and 0 bases at J, with 10 bases between. Germline-derived CDR1 and CDR2 are MDHEN and SYDVKM. CDR3 amino acids: CASSLSGNPSYEQYF. Here the CDR3 DNA reads TGTGCCAGCAGTTTATCGGGGAACCCCTCCTACGAGCAGTACTTC. The full variable domain, with the rest looked up from reference TRBV28 and TRBJ2-7, is DVKVTQSSRYLVKRTGEKVFLECVQDMDHENMFWYRQDPGLGLRLIYFSYDVKMKEKGDIPEGYSVSREKKERFSLILESASTNQTSMYLCASSLSGNPSYEQYFGPGTRLTVT.

The chain is built from TRBV7-6 and TRBJ1-1, with D possibly matching TRBD1 (5 bases). The CDR3 has 14 amino acids. Germline V lookup: CDR1 SGHVS, CDR2 FNYEAQ. V dropped 1 base and J dropped 7 bases, with 13 bases sitting between them. The CDR3 sequence is CASSLGPFQGEAFF. For the CDR3, the DNA is TGTGCCAGCAGCTTAGGCCCCTTCCAGGGTGAAGCTTTCTTT.

This clone was found a few times. The chain uses TRBV27 and TRBJ2-7; D possibly corresponds to TRBD1 (6 bases). The CDR3 extends over 15 amino acids. V shed 8 bases and J shed 5 bases, with 22 bases lying between them. Germline V gene sequence: CDR1 MNHEY, CDR2 SMNVEV (reference sequence). In nucleotides, the CDR3 is TGTGCCAGCGAAAAGGCCGGGACAACCCGTCACGAGCAGTACTTC. This sequence encodes CASEKAGTTRHEQYF.

CDR3 bases: TGCGCCAGCAGCGAAGGGGGTTTGGGGGCAGATACGCAGTATTTT. Residues: CASSEGGLGADTQYF. The V and J genes are TRBV10-2 and TRBJ2-3, with D tentatively TRBD1 (6 bases). The CDR3 sequence is 15 residues long. CDR1 is WSHSY, CDR2 SAAADI, per germline. The V gene lost 6 bases and the J gene lost 4 bases, with 17 bases spanning the gap.

This sequence joins TRBV30 and TRBJ2-7; 8 bases map to TRBD1. The J segment lost 2 bases and the V segment lost 0 bases, leaving 18 bases of the junction unmatched. Looked up from germline, CDR1 is GTSNPN and CDR2 is SVGIG (reference sequence). This CDR3 has 19 amino acids. The CDR3 DNA sequence: TGTGCCTGGAGTGTATTTCGTCAGGGGGCGCAGTCCCGCCCCTACGAGCAGTACTTC. Protein: CAWSVFRQGAQSRPYEQYF. Together with reference TRBV30 and TRBJ2-7, the CDR3 gives the full variable domain: SQTIHQWPATLVQPVGSPLSLECTVEGTSNPNLYWYRQAAGRGLQLLFYSVGIGQISSEVPQNLSASRPQDRQFILSSKKLLLSDSGFYLCAWSVFRQGAQSRPYEQYFGPGTRLTVT.

This sequence joins TRBV5-1 and TRBJ2-7, with 8 positions matching TRBD1. Germline CDR1 and CDR2: SGHRS and YFSETQ. The V gene end was trimmed by 4 bases and the J gene end by 2 bases; junction bases not matched to a gene: 5. The CDR3 is made up of 14 amino acids. The chain's CDR3 is CASSPWTGTYEQYF. DNA of the CDR3: TGCGCCAGCAGCCCGTGGACAGGGACCTACGAGCAGTACTTC.

This clone showed up just once. The rearrangement joins TRBV6-5 to TRBJ2-7, with D tentatively TRBD2 (5 bases). The V end lost 2 bases, the J end lost 0 bases, and 8 bases lay between the germline ends. The V gene's germline CDR1 is MNHEY and CDR2 SVGAGI. This CDR3 is 14 amino acids long. CDR3 protein: CASSYRGDSYEQYF. In DNA form, the CDR3 reads TGTGCCAGCAGTTACCGGGGTGACTCCTACGAGCAGTACTTC.

The gene calls are TRBV2 and TRBJ2-7; 7 bases line up with TRBD1. The CDR3 has 16 residues. Germline V gene lookup returns CDR1 SNHLY and CDR2 FYNNEI. V lost 1 base, J lost 0 bases, and 6 bases stayed unmatched. In DNA form, the CDR3 reads TGTGCCAGCAGTGAAGAGGGGACAGCGCACTCCTACGAGCAGTACTTC. This codes for CASSEEGTAHSYEQYF.

V usage is TRBV28 and J usage is TRBJ1-5; weak D call: TRBD1 (6 bases). The V gene's germline CDR1 is MDHEN and CDR2 SYDVKM. The V end lost 0 bases, the J end lost 5 bases, and 14 bases lay between the germline ends. This CDR3 has 16 residues. This CDR3 reads CASSLWGDIKHQPQHF. Written as DNA, the CDR3 is TGTGCCAGCAGTTTATGGGGGGACATCAAGCATCAGCCCCAGCATTTT. The variable domain in full, with the rest retrieved from reference TRBV28 and TRBJ1-5, is DVKVTQSSRYLVKRTGEKVFLECVQDMDHENMFWYRQDPGLGLRLIYFSYDVKMKEKGDIPEGYSVSREKKERFSLILESASTNQTSMYLCASSLWGDIKHQPQHFGDGTRLSIL.

The chain couples TRBV7-3 to TRBJ2-7; tentatively, D is TRBD1 (5 bases). This CDR3 spans 14 amino acids. V was clipped by 1 base and J by 6 bases, with 13 bases between them. The V gene's germline CDR1 is SGHTA and CDR2 FQGTGA. For the CDR3, the DNA is TGTGCCAGCAGCTTAATGGGGCAGGGATCCGAGCAGTACTTC. This encodes CASSLMGQGSEQYF.

This chain uses TRBV7-2 with TRBJ2-1; tentatively, D is TRBD2 (5 bases). There are 15 residues in the CDR3. Looked up from germline, CDR1 is SGHTA and CDR2 is FQGNSA. Between the trimmed V and J ends, which lost 3 bases and 2 bases, there was a span of 11 bases. Here the CDR3 DNA reads TGTGCCAGCAGCTTGGGAGCCGCGACCTACAATGAGCAGTTCTTC. Translation: CASSLGAATYNEQFF.

V gene TRBV11-2 combines with J gene TRBJ2-7; D not certain. In germline, CDR1 is SGHAT, CDR2 FQNNGV. The V and J ends lost 5 bases and 2 bases respectively, with 25 bases between them. This CDR3 has 18 amino acids. The CDR3 DNA reads TGTGCCAGCAGCCGAATAGTTGGGTTAAATAGCAAAACCTACGAGCAGTACTTC. The encoded protein is CASSRIVGLNSKTYEQYF.

The chain is built from TRBV25-1 and TRBJ1-2, with no clear D. The CDR3 is made up of 14 amino acids. The ends were cut back, 8 bases at V and 8 bases at J, with 21 bases in the middle. CDR1 MGHDK and CDR2 SYGVNS come from the germline V gene. The CDR3 protein is CASVSLGSPGGYTF. The CDR3 nucleotides are TGTGCCAGCGTCAGCCTCGGGAGCCCGGGGGGCTACACCTTC.

The rearrangement joins TRBV10-3 to TRBJ1-4; D is perhaps TRBD1 (5 bases). Germline V lookup: CDR1 ENHRY, CDR2 SYGVKD. The CDR3 runs 13 residues. V lost 4 bases and J 14 bases, leaving 17 bases between the germline ends. CDR3 protein: CAISGTAEKGLFF. The CDR3 DNA sequence: TGTGCCATCAGTGGGACGGCAGAAAAGGGGCTGTTTTTT.

The chain combines TRBV10-3 with TRBJ2-3; the match to TRBD2 covers 10 bases. The CDR3 extends over 16 amino acids. The ends lost 4 bases at V and 4 bases at J; junction bases unmatched: 8. Germline V gene sequence: CDR1 ENHRY, CDR2 SYGVKD. The CDR3 DNA reads TGTGCCATCAGTGGACAAGCGGGGGGGAAGTCAGATACGCAGTATTTT. Amino acids: CAISGQAGGKSDTQYF.

The V gene is TRBV6-6, the J gene TRBJ1-2; unclear D gene. V was trimmed by 2 bases and J by 2 bases, leaving 12 bases between them. The CDR3 consists of 15 residues. The germline V gene has CDR1 MNHNY and CDR2 SVGAGI (reference sequence). The CDR3 nucleotides read TGTGCCAGCAGTTACCCCAACGTAGTGAACTATGGCTACACCTTC. It translates to CASSYPNVVNYGYTF.

V is TRBV5-4 and J is TRBJ2-1; maybe TRBD1 (5 bases). The CDR3 totals 13 residues. CDR1 is SGHNT and CDR2 is YYREEE in the germline V gene (reference sequence). V dropped 0 bases and J dropped 8 bases, with 9 bases sitting between them. CDR3 DNA sequence: TGTGCCAGCAGCTTGGCAGGGATACATGAGCAGTTCTTC. Translation gives CASSLAGIHEQFF.

With regard to this clone: At one boundary the junction diverges from the germline segment, which might be a read error. Here the CDR3 DNA reads TGTGCCAGCAGTAGTGGACAGCCTCACTTC. This translates into CASSSGQPHF. The V and J genes are TRBV28 and TRBJ2-7; D perhaps matches TRBD1 (6 bases). The length of the CDR3 is 10 residues. The germline CDR1 and CDR2 sequences are MDHEN and SYDVKM.

This chain links TRBV4-1 with TRBJ1-3; 9 bases align to TRBD1. This CDR3 contains 17 residues. V was clipped by 4 bases and J by 4 bases; unmatched bases: 11. Germline CDR1 reads MGHRA; CDR2 reads YSYEKL. The CDR3 here is CASSLETGQGTGNTIYF. The CDR3 nucleotides read TGCGCCAGCAGCCTAGAAACGGGACAGGGAACCGGAAACACCATATATTTT.